This T cell receptor beta chain emerged from a study of CD8+ T cells in alopecia areata. The V and J ends lost 8 bases and 1 base, in that order; junction bases with no gene match: 10. Germline V gives CDR1 MNHEY, CDR2 SMNVEV (reference sequence). The CDR3 is made up of 15 amino acids. Following extraction, RNA underwent reverse transcription to cDNA, which served as the sequencing template. TCRdb's table, derived via immunoSEQ multiplex PCR, lists solely in-frame clones and lacks some. The data contain 200,000 to 250,000 clones, around 50% of them singletons. This TCR derives from a human donor in good health. The sample comprised CD8+ T cells sorted from blood. The chain has TRBV27 and TRBJ2-7; 8 nucleotides line up with TRBD1. CDR3 DNA sequence: TGTGCCAGCGGACTACCAGGGACAGGATCCTACGAGCAGTACTTC. Residues: CASGLPGTGSYEQYF.